Each of the 22 T cell receptor beta chains below was sequenced from the same sample in a study of blood T cell repertoires in COVID-19. TCRdb keeps only in-frame clones here, not all; method: immunoSEQ multiplex PCR. This table holds 95,000 to 150,000 clones, 70% to 90% found once. Sequencing input: peripheral blood. Receptors were obtained from a woman of 80 years or more with acute or convalescent COVID-19.

This clone has just one count. The chain uses TRBV21-1 and TRBJ1-4; TRBD1, the table's D call, lacks a check against the DNA. TRBV21-1 is assigned pseudogene status. CDR3 length: 15 amino acids. CDR3 loop: CASSKDDSSGEKLFF. The CDR3 DNA reads TGTGCCAGCAGCAAAGACGACAGTTCCGGAGAAAAACTGTTTTTT.

The chain employs TRBV6-5 and TRBJ1-1; D is possibly TRBD1 (5 bases). CDR3 length: 10 amino acids. V was clipped by 6 bases and J by 8 bases, with 7 bases between them. The germline CDR1 and CDR2 sequences are MNHEY and SVGAGI. The CDR3 is CASSAGEAFF. Here the CDR3 DNA reads TGTGCCAGCAGCGCAGGGGAAGCTTTCTTT.

J is TRBJ1-4 and V is TRBV2, with D unclear. Germline-derived CDR1 and CDR2 are SNHLY and FYNNEI. The CDR3 is 15 residues long. V was shortened by 0 bases and J by 7 bases, with 12 bases between the two germline ends. The CDR3 DNA sequence: TGTGCCAGCAGTGAAGCCGCGGGAAGCGGTGAAAAACTGTTTTTT. Encoded protein: CASSEAAGSGEKLFF.

The gene calls are TRBV10-1 and TRBJ1-1, with D tentatively TRBD1 (5 bases). Germline V lookup: CDR1 WNHNN, CDR2 SYGVQD (reference sequence). This CDR3 spans 13 amino acids. The V end was cut by 4 bases, the J end by 6 bases, with 12 bases between. This chain's CDR3 is CASSGGLTAEAFF. The CDR3 region has the DNA TGCGCCAGCAGTGGGGGACTAACGGCTGAAGCTTTCTTT.

The rearrangement joins TRBV7-3 to TRBJ1-2; 7 bases align to TRBD1. V lost 5 bases and J lost 8; bases outside the gene matches: 8. This CDR3 comprises 13 residues. Germline V CDR1 and CDR2: SGHTA, FQGTGA. The CDR3 sequence is CASSDRQGTGYTF. Here the CDR3 DNA reads TGTGCCAGCAGCGACCGACAGGGAACGGGCTACACCTTC.

The rearrangement uses TRBV9 and TRBJ1-2, with 12 bases fitting TRBD1. Looked up from germline, CDR1 is SGDLS and CDR2 is YYNGEE. Trimming at V came to 2 bases and at J to 5 bases, leaving 4 bases not matched to a gene. This CDR3 spans 15 amino acids. This CDR3 is CASSVGQGAEYGYTF. The CDR3 region has the DNA TGTGCCAGCAGCGTGGGACAGGGGGCGGAGTATGGCTACACCTTC. The full variable domain, its missing parts supplied by reference TRBV9 and TRBJ1-2, is DSGVTQTPKHLITATGQRVTLRCSPRSGDLSVYWYQQSLDQGLQFLIQYYNGEERAKGNILERFSAQQFPDLHSELNLSSLELGDSALYFCASSVGQGAEYGYTFGSGTRLTVV.

The V gene is TRBV5-1, the J gene TRBJ2-7; D gene uncertain. Germline-derived CDR1 and CDR2 are SGHRS and YFSETQ. The CDR3 runs to 13 residues. V lost 4 bases, J lost 0 bases, and 8 bases lay in between. Written as DNA, the CDR3 is TGCGCCAGCAGCCCACTCAACTCCTACGAGCAGTACTTC. Amino acid sequence: CASSPLNSYEQYF. The full variable domain, rest sourced from reference TRBV5-1 and TRBJ2-7, is KAGVTQTPRYLIKTRGQQVTLSCSPISGHRSVSWYQQTPGQGLQFLFEYFSETQRNKGNFPGRFSGRQFSNSRSEMNVSTLELGDSALYLCASSPLNSYEQYFGPGTRLTVT.

This clone has more than one count but fewer than ten. The chain recombines TRBV19 with TRBJ2-1; possible D gene TRBD2, 5 bases. V lost 5 bases and J lost 8, with 19 bases in between. The CDR3 is 15 residues long. Germline CDR1 and CDR2: LNHDA and SQIVND (reference sequence). The CDR3 sequence: CASSPRLYRSDEQFF. As DNA, the CDR3 is TGTGCCAGTAGTCCAAGACTATACCGCAGCGATGAGCAGTTCTTC.

The sample holds one count of this clone. The J gene is TRBJ1-6, the V gene TRBV7-6; TRBD1 is a possible D gene (6 bases). The V end lost 2 bases, the J end lost 6 bases, and 14 bases lay between the germline ends. This CDR3 comprises 16 residues. Germline V lookup: CDR1 SGHVS, CDR2 FNYEAQ. CDR3 sequence reads: CASSLYPRGSNSPLHF. Here the CDR3 DNA reads TGTGCCAGCAGCTTATACCCCAGGGGAAGTAATTCACCCCTCCACTTT.

J is TRBJ1-2 and V is TRBV12-3 or TRBV12-4; no definite D call. V lost 3 bases to trimming and J lost 7 bases, with 9 bases between them. The CDR3 runs 12 residues. The CDR3 sequence is CASSFWRSGYTF. The CDR3 coding sequence is TGTGCCAGCAGTTTTTGGAGATCTGGCTACACCTTC.

This clone was observed once. The chain has TRBV10-1 and TRBJ2-5, with D maybe TRBD1 (6 bases). Trimming shortened V by 3 bases and J by 5 bases, and 25 bases separated the two germline ends. Germline V lookup: CDR1 WNHNN, CDR2 SYGVQD (reference sequence). The CDR3 runs to 18 residues. Here the CDR3 reads CASSEKWPGDHTQETQYF. Written as DNA, the CDR3 is TGCGCCAGCAGTGAAAAGTGGCCAGGGGACCATACCCAGGAGACCCAGTACTTC.

V gene TRBV5-1 combines with J gene TRBJ2-1, with TRBD2 as a possible D gene (6 bases). Germline CDR1 is SGHRS and CDR2 is YFSETQ. This CDR3 contains 15 residues. V was clipped by 0 bases and J by 9 bases, with 16 bases between them. CDR3 residues: CASSLDRAGGIEQFF. CDR3 DNA sequence: TGCGCCAGCAGCTTGGATAGGGCCGGGGGTATTGAGCAGTTCTTC. The whole variable domain, filled in from reference TRBV5-1 and TRBJ2-1, reads KAGVTQTPRYLIKTRGQQVTLSCSPISGHRSVSWYQQTPGQGLQFLFEYFSETQRNKGNFPGRFSGRQFSNSRSEMNVSTLELGDSALYLCASSLDRAGGIEQFFGPGTRLTVL.

The rearrangement joins TRBV7-8 to TRBJ1-2, with D uncertain. The CDR3 totals 13 residues. The germline gives CDR1 SGHVS, CDR2 FQNEAQ. V was clipped by 1 base and J by 7 bases, with 10 bases between them. The CDR3 sequence is CASSLEFGTGYTF. The CDR3 bases are TGTGCCAGCAGCTTAGAATTCGGTACTGGCTACACCTTC.

The chain couples TRBV28 to TRBJ1-1; D uncertain. The CDR3 totals 15 residues. With 3 bases removed from V and 4 bases from J, the gap between germline ends came to 15 bases. CDR1 is MDHEN and CDR2 is SYDVKM in the germline V gene. CDR3: CASSLGGSPTTEAFF. In DNA form, the CDR3 reads TGTGCCAGCAGTTTGGGAGGGAGTCCCACCACTGAAGCTTTCTTT.

The chain couples TRBV28 to TRBJ1-6; D is perhaps TRBD1 (5 bases). CDR1 is MDHEN and CDR2 is SYDVKM in the germline V gene. The CDR3 consists of 18 residues. V was clipped by 4 bases and J by 0 bases, with 16 bases between them. CDR3 protein: CASSSLRASSSYNSPLHF. DNA of the CDR3: TGTGCCAGCAGTTCACTCAGGGCATCGAGCTCCTATAATTCACCCCTCCACTTT.

J is TRBJ2-1 and V is TRBV12-3 or TRBV12-4, with D unclear. V was cut by 6 bases and J by 2 bases, with 8 bases left in between. This CDR3 is 13 amino acids long. The CDR3 sequence: CASSRTAYNEQFF. The DNA of the CDR3 is TGTGCCAGCAGCCGAACAGCCTACAATGAGCAGTTCTTC.

The chain recombines TRBV7-9 with TRBJ1-3; possibly TRBD1 for D (5 bases). This CDR3 region has 16 residues. V lost 5 bases and J lost 0, with 14 bases in between. CDR1 SEHNR and CDR2 FQNEAQ come from the germline V gene (reference sequence). The CDR3 coding sequence is TGTGCCAGCAGCCCAACCAGGGTGGGCTCTGGAAACACCATATATTTT. It codes for CASSPTRVGSGNTIYF.

The rearrangement joins TRBV10-2 to TRBJ1-6, with 7 bases identical to TRBD1. The CDR3 covers 17 residues. Germline-derived CDR1 and CDR2 are WSHSY and SAAADI. V was clipped by 6 bases and J by 4 bases; unmatched bases: 12. The CDR3 DNA is TGCGCCAGCAGCGCCAAGACAGGGCTTTCTTATAATTCACCCCTCCACTTT. Translating gives CASSAKTGLSYNSPLHF.

J is TRBJ2-3 and V is TRBV29-1; D may be TRBD2 (6 bases). This CDR3 has 14 residues. Germline CDR1 is SQVTM and CDR2 is ANQGSEA. The V end lost 6 bases, the J end lost 4 bases, and 17 bases lay between the germline ends. The CDR3 loop is CSVRDRELADTQYF. The CDR3 bases are TGCAGCGTCCGAGACCGGGAGCTGGCAGATACGCAGTATTTT.

V and J are TRBV7-9 and TRBJ2-5; the match to TRBD2 covers 8 bases. CDR1 SEHNR and CDR2 FQNEAQ come from the germline V gene (reference sequence). CDR3 length: 18 residues. With 0 bases clipped from V and 0 bases from J, the junction kept 9 bases outside the gene matches. For the CDR3, the DNA is TGTGCCAGCAGCTTAGCGTGGCGACTAGCGAGTAACCAAGAGACCCAGTACTTC. Its protein product is CASSLAWRLASNQETQYF.

V and J are TRBV5-4 and TRBJ1-1; possibly TRBD1 for D (5 bases). The CDR3 extends over 12 amino acids. Trimming removed 5 bases from V and 1 base from J, with 6 bases in between. CDR1 and CDR2 from the germline V gene are SGHNT and YYREEE (reference sequence). The CDR3 spells CASSQGNTEAFF. CDR3 sequence (DNA): TGTGCCAGCAGTCAGGGGAACACTGAAGCTTTCTTT.

This sequence joins TRBV7-9 and TRBJ1-1; D is uncertain. Per the germline V gene, CDR1 is SEHNR and CDR2 is FQNEAQ (reference sequence). The CDR3 totals 15 residues. V lost 1 base and J lost 0, with 9 bases in between. The CDR3 nucleotides read TGTGCCAGCAGCTTAGAATACCCGGTGAACACTGAAGCTTTCTTT. It yields the protein CASSLEYPVNTEAFF.